This TCR beta chain was identified in a study of a mutant IDH1 vaccine in newly diagnosed glioma. About the research overall: Vaccines began 4-6 weeks after radiotherapy alone, or with temozolomide cycles.

The CDR3 totals 14 residues. V was shortened by 1 base and J by 1 base, with 4 bases between the two germline ends. Germline V CDR1 and CDR2: SGHVS, FQNEAQ. Stated time point: week 5, during vaccination. Alongside topical imiquimod, each dose of vaccine comprised 300 ug of mutant IDH1 20-mer peptide. About this clone: Its matching antigen is unknown.

Profiled with immunoSEQ multiplex PCR; TCRdb holds only in-frame clones, not every one. The table lists roughly 51,000 clones, approximately 79% of them singletons. Sample: PBMCs, taken from a glioma patient whose treatment included an IDH1 peptide vaccine. This clonotype was sampled from a young woman with glioma. Some clones in this sample may be carry-over from other donors' samples. The chain uses TRBV7-8 and TRBJ2-2; D is unclear. DNA for the CDR3: TGTGCCAGCAGCTTAGTGGGGAACACCGGGGAGCTGTTTTTT. It specifies CASSLVGNTGELFF.